This T cell receptor (beta chain) was observed in a study of cytomegalovirus exposure and HLA in healthy donors. About the research overall: For the approximately 410 genotyped donors, 65% to 90% fell within the Caucasian-associated ancestry cluster.

Primers included in the PCR were 60 Vbeta and 13 Jbeta primers. The assay was immunoSEQ multiplex PCR, and TCRdb's table has in-frame clones only and misses some. The sample lists 100,000 or so clones, 75% to 85% occurring once. The V and J ends lost 5 bases and 5 bases, in that order; junction bases with no gene match: 5. Per the germline V gene, CDR1 is MNHNY and CDR2 is SVGAGI (reference sequence). The CDR3 is made up of 14 amino acids. Study results and limitations: In vitro data verified three CMV-associated chains as specific for CMV antigens.

Regarding this clone: Its antigen is unknown.

J is TRBJ1-2 and V is TRBV6-6; TRBD1 matches 10 bases. The specimen sequenced was PBMCs. The receptor comes from a female donor in good health and CMV-seropositive. CDR3 DNA: TGTGCCAGCAGTCCCGGGACAGGGGTTTATGGCTACACCTTC. Residues: CASSPGTGVYGYTF.